In its sample, the clone carrying this TCR beta chain was seen a few times. In germline, CDR1 is LNHNV, CDR2 YYDKDF (reference sequence). This CDR3 has 15 residues. V lost 5 bases, J lost 0 bases, and 4 bases stayed unmatched. The entry originates in a study of blood T cells in healthy people across ages. Together with a sample-barcoded 5' primer, a J-beta primer mix was included in a second PCR lasting about 7 to 11 cycles. TCRdb fed the 5' RACE reads into MiXCR, producing one record per CDR3 protein. This table holds approximately 1.5 million distinct CDR3 sequences, about 45% found once. The gene calls are TRBV15 and TRBJ1-5; 7 bases align to TRBD1. The sequencing sample was made of blood. The origin of this receptor is a woman aged 18-35 years in good health. The chain's CDR3 is CATSSRQGSNQPQHF. Written as DNA, the CDR3 is TGTGCCACCAGCTCTCGACAGGGTAGCAATCAGCCCCAGCATTTT.